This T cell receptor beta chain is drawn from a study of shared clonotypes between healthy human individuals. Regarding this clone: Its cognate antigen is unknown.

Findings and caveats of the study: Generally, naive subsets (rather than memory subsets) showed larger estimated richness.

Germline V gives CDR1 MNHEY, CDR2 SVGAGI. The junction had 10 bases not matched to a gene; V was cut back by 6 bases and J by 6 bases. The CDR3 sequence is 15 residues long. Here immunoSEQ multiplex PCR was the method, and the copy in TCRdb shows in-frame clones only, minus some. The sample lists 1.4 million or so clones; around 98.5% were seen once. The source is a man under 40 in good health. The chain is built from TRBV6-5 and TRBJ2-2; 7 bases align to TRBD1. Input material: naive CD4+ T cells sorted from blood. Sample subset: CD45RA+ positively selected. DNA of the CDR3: TGTGCCAGCAGCCGCGCCGGGACAGCGGCCGGGGAGCTGTTTTTT. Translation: CASSRAGTAAGELFF.